One and the same sample provided the 28 T cell receptor beta chains below, sequenced in a study of blood T cell repertoires in COVID-19. TCRdb keeps only in-frame clones here, not all; method: immunoSEQ multiplex PCR. The sample includes about 220,000 clones, approximately 77% of them seen just once. Sequenced material: peripheral blood. The receptors derive from a woman of 80 years or more with acute or convalescent COVID-19.

This clone was seen more than once but under ten times. The chain recombines TRBV5-1 with TRBJ1-2, with 10 bases lining up with TRBD1. There are 16 residues in the CDR3. V shed 4 bases, J shed 7 bases, and the junction held 13 bases outside the gene matches. Germline lookup yields CDR1 SGHRS and CDR2 YFSETQ. CDR3 protein: CASSLDRGATLSGYTF. CDR3 DNA sequence: TGCGCCAGCAGCCTGGACAGGGGGGCGACTTTGAGTGGCTACACCTTC.

V usage is TRBV28 and J usage is TRBJ1-2; 10 positions match TRBD1. The CDR3 length is 15 residues. CDR1 and CDR2 (germline): MDHEN, SYDVKM. V shed 2 bases, J shed 7 bases, and the junction held 7 bases outside the gene matches. As DNA, the CDR3 is TGTGCCAGCAGTTTAGACAGGGGGCTCTTGAGTGGCTACACCTTC. Residues: CASSLDRGLLSGYTF.

This clone was counted a single time. The gene calls are TRBV29-1 and TRBJ1-2; tentative D call: TRBD1 (6 bases). Trimming took 7 bases from V and 8 from J, leaving 20 bases between them. The germline V gene has CDR1 SQVTM and CDR2 ANQGSEA. This CDR3 comprises 13 residues. In nucleotides, the CDR3 is TGCAGCGAATGTGGCCGGGGGGCGGAAGGCTACACCTTC. It is translated as CSECGRGAEGYTF.

The chain has TRBV7-8 and TRBJ1-3; no reliable D call. This CDR3 contains 13 residues. Trimming shortened V by 0 bases and J by 7 bases, and 7 bases separated the two germline ends. Per the germline V gene, CDR1 is SGHVS and CDR2 is FQNEAQ. In DNA, the CDR3 is TGTGCCAGCAGCTTAGCAGCGGCGAACACCATATATTTT. It encodes CASSLAAANTIYF.

This chain joins TRBV6-5 and TRBJ1-4, with D possibly matching TRBD1 (6 bases). V was cut by 5 bases and J by 5 bases, with 9 bases left in between. The CDR3 extends over 13 amino acids. The germline V gene encodes CDR1 MNHEY and CDR2 SVGAGI. The CDR3 bases are TGTGCCAGCAGTCGAGGGGGAAATGAAAAACTGTTTTTT. Protein: CASSRGGNEKLFF.

The chain has TRBV5-6 and TRBJ2-3; D is unclear. The CDR3 has 14 residues. V lost 0 bases and J 0 bases, leaving 5 bases between the germline ends. Germline loops: CDR1 SGHDT, CDR2 YYEEEE. This CDR3 is CASSLGTSTDTQYF. The CDR3 DNA reads TGTGCCAGCAGCTTGGGAACTAGCACAGATACGCAGTATTTT. The full variable domain, completed using reference TRBV5-6 and TRBJ2-3, is DAGVTQSPTHLIKTRGQQVTLRCSPKSGHDTVSWYQQALGQGPQFIFQYYEEEERQRGNFPDRFSGHQFPNYSSELNVNALLLGDSALYLCASSLGTSTDTQYFGPGTRLTVL.

The chain is built from TRBV6-1 and TRBJ1-1, with D hard to call. With 1 base removed from V and 6 bases from J, the gap between germline ends came to 9 bases. The CDR3 length is 13 residues. Germline CDR1 is MNHNS and CDR2 is SASEGT. In nucleotides, the CDR3 is TGTGCCAGCAGTGAAGTAAGAGTCTCTGAAGCTTTCTTT. Its protein is CASSEVRVSEAFF.

This chain connects TRBV28 to TRBJ2-2, with 10 bases identical to TRBD2. This CDR3 has 13 residues. Germline CDR1 is MDHEN and CDR2 is SYDVKM. V lost 7 bases, J lost 6 bases, and 2 bases stayed unmatched. CDR3 sequence reads: CASKAGGPGELFF. Written as DNA, the CDR3 is TGTGCCAGCAAAGCGGGGGGGCCCGGGGAGCTGTTTTTT.

V usage is TRBV5-1 and J usage is TRBJ1-1; 9 nucleotides line up with TRBD1. The V gene's germline CDR1 is SGHRS and CDR2 YFSETQ. The CDR3 has 18 residues. The J segment lost 0 bases and the V segment lost 3 bases, leaving 12 bases of the junction unmatched. The CDR3 coding sequence is TGCGCCAGCAGCTCCCTAACAGGGGGCTGGAGTATGAACACTGAAGCTTTCTTT. This translates into CASSSLTGGWSMNTEAFF.

V is TRBV7-2 and J is TRBJ2-1, with D perhaps TRBD2 (5 bases). V lost 2 bases to trimming and J lost 0 bases, with 14 bases between them. This CDR3 is built from 17 residues. The germline V gene has CDR1 SGHTA and CDR2 FQGNSA. The CDR3 sequence: CASSLTTATSSYNEQFF. The CDR3 region has the DNA TGTGCCAGCAGCTTAACGACCGCCACTAGCTCCTACAATGAGCAGTTCTTC.

V usage is TRBV4-3 and J usage is TRBJ2-1, with 9 positions matching TRBD2. The CDR3 covers 18 residues. Trimming cost V 3 bases and J 0 bases; bases outside gene matches: 9. CDR1 is LGHNA and CDR2 is YSLEER in the germline V gene. CDR3: CASSHPGGLANSYNEQFF. CDR3 in DNA: TGCGCCAGCAGCCATCCGGGGGGACTAGCCAACTCCTACAATGAGCAGTTCTTC.

The genes are TRBV28 and TRBJ2-7; 10 bases match TRBD1. This CDR3 has 14 residues. Trimming cost V 6 bases and J 3 bases; bases outside gene matches: 5. Germline CDR1 MDHEN, CDR2 SYDVKM. The CDR3 bases are TGTGCCAGCAGGGGGACAGGGGCTATCTACGAGCAGTACTTC. Encoded protein: CASRGTGAIYEQYF. The complete variable domain, with remaining parts taken from reference TRBV28 and TRBJ2-7, reads DVKVTQSSRYLVKRTGEKVFLECVQDMDHENMFWYRQDPGLGLRLIYFSYDVKMKEKGDIPEGYSVSREKKERFSLILESASTNQTSMYLCASRGTGAIYEQYFGPGTRLTVT.

The rearrangement uses TRBV5-6 and TRBJ1-5; 9 nucleotides agree with TRBD1. The trim removed 5 bases at V and 3 bases at J, leaving 9 bases unmatched. CDR1 is SGHDT, CDR2 YYEEEE, per germline. This CDR3 is built from 16 residues. CDR3: CASSLQGASPNQPQHF. The CDR3, as DNA: TGTGCCAGCAGTTTACAGGGGGCCTCCCCCAATCAGCCCCAGCATTTT. Full variable domain (remainder filled in from reference TRBV5-6 and TRBJ1-5): DAGVTQSPTHLIKTRGQQVTLRCSPKSGHDTVSWYQQALGQGPQFIFQYYEEEERQRGNFPDRFSGHQFPNYSSELNVNALLLGDSALYLCASSLQGASPNQPQHFGDGTRLSIL.

V gene TRBV27 combines with J gene TRBJ1-5, with D possibly being TRBD1 (6 bases). The CDR3 extends over 15 amino acids. Trimming cost V 6 bases and J 2 bases, with 14 bases left between them. Germline CDR1 MNHEY, CDR2 SMNVEV (reference sequence). The CDR3 loop reads CASRGHNGGNQPQHF. The CDR3 DNA sequence: TGTGCCAGCAGGGGACATAATGGTGGCAATCAGCCCCAGCATTTT.

This clone was counted a few times. V and J are TRBV3-1 (or the pseudogene TRBV3-2) and TRBJ1-1; 7 bases align to TRBD1. The CDR3 runs to 14 residues. Germline V gene lookup returns CDR1 LGHDT and CDR2 YNNKEL (reference sequence). V was pared by 1 base and J by 6 bases, with 5 bases of the junction left unmatched. CDR3 in DNA: TGTGCCAGCAGCCAAGGGAGGGGGCTCTCTGAAGCTTTCTTT. Its translation is CASSQGRGLSEAFF.

This sequence joins TRBV9 and TRBJ2-5, with D possibly matching TRBD2 (5 bases). The V gene lost 7 bases and the J gene lost 2 bases, with 15 bases spanning the gap. The CDR3 spans 14 residues. Germline loops: CDR1 SGDLS, CDR2 YYNGEE. The DNA of the CDR3 is TGTGCCAGCCCCGGGCGGGTGCATCAAGAGACCCAGTACTTC. Encoded protein: CASPGRVHQETQYF.

The chain is built from TRBV11-2 and TRBJ2-1, with TRBD2 as a possible D gene (5 bases). Germline CDR1 reads SGHAT; CDR2 reads FQNNGV. The germline V and J ends were trimmed by 0 bases and 9 bases, with 9 bases remaining between them. The CDR3 has 13 residues. The DNA for the CDR3 is TGTGCCAGCAGCTTAGATTGGGCGGGTGAGCAGTTCTTC. It encodes CASSLDWAGEQFF.

J is TRBJ1-1 and V is TRBV5-8; D might be TRBD1 (5 bases). This CDR3 comprises 15 residues. Trimming left V 5 bases short and J 5 bases short, with 19 bases between. Germline CDR1 is SGHTS and CDR2 is YDEGEE. The CDR3 DNA is TGTGCCAGCAGTCCCCGTCCCAATAAGGGGACTGAAGCTTTCTTT. Its translation is CASSPRPNKGTEAFF.

This sequence joins TRBV5-1 and TRBJ1-2; D gene uncertain. The CDR3 is 14 amino acids. Germline V lookup: CDR1 SGHRS, CDR2 YFSETQ. Between the trimmed V and J ends, which lost 0 bases and 4 bases, there was a span of 10 bases. CDR3 amino acids: CASSLAREGYGYTF. As DNA, the CDR3 is TGCGCCAGCAGCTTGGCTCGGGAGGGCTATGGCTACACCTTC.

The V and J genes are TRBV7-2 and TRBJ2-1; weak D call: TRBD2 (6 bases). The CDR3 has 15 amino acids. Germline assignment: CDR1 SGHTA and CDR2 FQGNSA. Between the trimmed V and J ends, which lost 7 bases and 3 bases, there was a span of 16 bases. The CDR3 loop reads CASILGLASYNEQFF. In DNA, the CDR3 is TGTGCCAGCATCCTAGGGCTAGCGAGCTACAATGAGCAGTTCTTC.

CDR3 DNA: TGTGCCAGCAGCGTTAACAATATGGGAAACACCATATATTTT. Its protein product is CASSVNNMGNTIYF. The chain employs TRBV9 and TRBJ1-3; D gene unclear. The CDR3 contains 14 residues. Germline CDR1 and CDR2: SGDLS and YYNGEE. Between the trimmed V and J ends, which lost 2 bases and 4 bases, there was a span of 10 bases.

The chain has TRBV5-4 and TRBJ1-6; possibly TRBD1 for D (6 bases). This CDR3 comprises 14 residues. The V end was cut by 1 base, the J end by 6 bases, with 8 bases between. The germline V gene encodes CDR1 SGHNT and CDR2 YYREEE (reference sequence). The CDR3 bases are TGTGCCAGCAGCTTGCAGGGGTCTAATTCACCCCTCCACTTT. This gives the protein CASSLQGSNSPLHF.

V gene TRBV6-2 or TRBV6-3 combines with J gene TRBJ2-4; D might be TRBD2 (5 bases). Germline V gives CDR1 MNHEY, CDR2 SVGEGT. Trimming removed 5 bases at V and 0 bases at J, with 11 bases between. The CDR3 has 15 residues. The CDR3 is CASSPLVLAKNIQYF. DNA for the CDR3: TGTGCCAGCAGTCCACTAGTCCTAGCCAAAAACATTCAGTACTTC.

This chain connects TRBV12-5 to TRBJ1-1; D is uncertain. This CDR3 contains 14 residues. In germline, CDR1 is LGHNT, CDR2 FRNRAP. Trimming removed 3 bases from V and 3 bases from J, with 11 bases in between. CDR3 nucleotide sequence: TGTGCTAGTGGTTTCGCCCTTCGGGACACTGAAGCTTTCTTT. Encoded protein: CASGFALRDTEAFF. The full variable domain, with the rest looked up from reference TRBV12-5 and TRBJ1-1, is DARVTQTPRHKVTEMGQEVTMRCQPILGHNTVFWYRQTMMQGLELLAYFRNRAPLDDSGMPKDRFSAEMPDATLATLKIQPSEPRDSAVYFCASGFALRDTEAFFGQGTRLTVV.

As for this clone: The junction shows a germline mismatch at one end, possibly a read error. The rearrangement links TRBV7-7 to TRBJ2-3, with D possibly TRBD1 on 5 matching bases. Germline lookup yields CDR1 SSHAT and CDR2 FNYEAQ (reference sequence). This CDR3 has 15 residues. CDR3 nucleotide sequence: TGTGCTAGCAGCAAAGCCCAAGGGGTCACAGATACGCAGTATTTT. It codes for CASSKAQGVTDTQYF.

J is TRBJ2-3 and V is TRBV6-6, with TRBD2 matching over 9 bases. With V trimmed by 2 bases and J by 7 bases, 10 bases remained unmatched. The CDR3 totals 16 residues. CDR1 and CDR2 (germline): MNHNY, SVGAGI (reference sequence). This chain's CDR3 is CASSYTLAGVPNTQYF. The DNA for the CDR3 is TGTGCCAGCAGTTACACATTAGCGGGGGTACCGAATACGCAGTATTTT.

This chain joins TRBV18 and TRBJ2-7, with a tentative D call TRBD2 (6 bases). CDR1 is KGHSH, CDR2 LQKENI, per germline. The V gene lost 3 bases and the J gene lost 0 bases, with 9 bases spanning the gap. The CDR3 extends over 14 amino acids. CDR3 region: CASSPGGSSYEQYF. CDR3 coding DNA: TGTGCCAGCTCACCTGGGGGGAGCTCCTACGAGCAGTACTTC.

The chain employs TRBV28 and TRBJ1-2, with D unresolved. This CDR3 region has 15 residues. V shed 3 bases and J shed 4 bases, with 15 bases lying between them. Looked up from germline, CDR1 is MDHEN and CDR2 is SYDVKM. Written as DNA, the CDR3 is TGTGCCAGCAGTTTGGGGAGGACTATAGGCTATGGCTACACCTTC. It translates to CASSLGRTIGYGYTF.